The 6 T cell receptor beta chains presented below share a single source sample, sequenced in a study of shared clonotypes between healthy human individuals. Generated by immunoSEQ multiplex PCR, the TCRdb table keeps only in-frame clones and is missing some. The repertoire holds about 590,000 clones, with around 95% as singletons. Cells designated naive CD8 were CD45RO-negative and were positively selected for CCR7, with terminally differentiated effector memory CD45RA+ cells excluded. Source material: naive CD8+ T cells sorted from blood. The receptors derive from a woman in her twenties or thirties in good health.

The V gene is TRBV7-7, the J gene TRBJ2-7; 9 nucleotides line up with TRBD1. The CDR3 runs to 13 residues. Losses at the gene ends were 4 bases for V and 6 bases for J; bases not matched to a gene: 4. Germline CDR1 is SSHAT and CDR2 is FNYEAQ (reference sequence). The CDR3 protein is CASSWGQGLEQYF. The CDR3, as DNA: TGTGCCAGCAGCTGGGGACAGGGTCTCGAGCAGTACTTC. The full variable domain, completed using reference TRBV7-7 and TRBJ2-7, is GAGVSQSPRYKVTKRGQDVTLRCDPISSHATLYWYQQALGQGPEFLTYFNYEAQPDKSGLPSDRFSAERPEGSISTLTIQRTEQRDSAMYRCASSWGQGLEQYFGPGTRLTVT.

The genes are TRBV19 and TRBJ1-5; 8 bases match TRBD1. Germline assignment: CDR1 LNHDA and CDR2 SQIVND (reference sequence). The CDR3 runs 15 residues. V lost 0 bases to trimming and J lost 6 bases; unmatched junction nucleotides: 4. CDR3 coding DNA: TGTGCCAGTAGTATAGATTCAGGGGGCAGTCAGCCCCAGCATTTT. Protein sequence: CASSIDSGGSQPQHF.

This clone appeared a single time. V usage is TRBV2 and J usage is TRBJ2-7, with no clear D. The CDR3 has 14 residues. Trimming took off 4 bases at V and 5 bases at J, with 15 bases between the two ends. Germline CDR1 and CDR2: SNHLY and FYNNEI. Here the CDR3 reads CASSASPPSDEQYF. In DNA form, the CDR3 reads TGTGCCAGCAGTGCCTCTCCTCCGTCCGACGAGCAGTACTTC.

CDR3 bases: TGTGCCAGTAGTCTCCAGACCGGGGAGCTGTTTTTT. It codes for CASSLQTGELFF. This rearrangement joins TRBV19 to TRBJ2-2; no clear D. The CDR3 is made up of 12 amino acids. The V and J ends lost 5 bases and 5 bases respectively, with 6 bases between them. Germline CDR1 is LNHDA and CDR2 is SQIVND (reference sequence).

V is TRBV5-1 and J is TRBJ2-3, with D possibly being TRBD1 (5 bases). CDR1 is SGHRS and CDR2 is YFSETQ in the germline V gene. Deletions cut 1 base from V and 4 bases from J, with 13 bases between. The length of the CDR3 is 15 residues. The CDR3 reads CASSLSQGGPDTQYF. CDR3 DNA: TGCGCCAGCAGCTTGAGTCAGGGTGGGCCAGATACGCAGTATTTT.

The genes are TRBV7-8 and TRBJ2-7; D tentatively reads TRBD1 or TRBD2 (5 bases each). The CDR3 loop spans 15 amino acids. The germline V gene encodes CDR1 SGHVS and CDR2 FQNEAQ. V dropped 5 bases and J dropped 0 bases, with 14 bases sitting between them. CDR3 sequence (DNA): TGTGCCAGCAGCACTTGGGACGGAGGCTCCTACGAGCAGTACTTC. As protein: CASSTWDGGSYEQYF.